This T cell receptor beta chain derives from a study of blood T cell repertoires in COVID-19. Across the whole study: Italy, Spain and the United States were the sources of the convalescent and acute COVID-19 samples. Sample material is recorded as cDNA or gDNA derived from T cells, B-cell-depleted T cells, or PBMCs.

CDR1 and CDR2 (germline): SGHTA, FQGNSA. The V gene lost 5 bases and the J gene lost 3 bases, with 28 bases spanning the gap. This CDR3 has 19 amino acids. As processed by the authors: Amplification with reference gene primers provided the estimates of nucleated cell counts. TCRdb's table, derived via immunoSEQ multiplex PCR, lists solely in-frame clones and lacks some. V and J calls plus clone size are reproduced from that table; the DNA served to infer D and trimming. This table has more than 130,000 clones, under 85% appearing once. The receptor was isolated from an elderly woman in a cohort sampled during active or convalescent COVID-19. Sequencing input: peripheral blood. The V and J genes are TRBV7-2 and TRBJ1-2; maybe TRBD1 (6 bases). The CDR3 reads CASSPREWSGGQGDYGYTF. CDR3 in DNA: TGTGCCAGCAGCCCCCGGGAGTGGAGCGGGGGGCAAGGGGACTATGGCTACACCTTC.